The table lists the clone carrying this T cell receptor (beta chain) with many counts. Via MiXCR, TCRdb re-called the 5' RACE reads, giving one row per CDR3 protein. Of roughly 30,000 distinct CDR3 sequences detected, under 12% appear once; the ten largest clones hold around 12%. V shed 0 bases and J shed 7 bases, with 16 bases lying between them. Germline V gene sequence: CDR1 DFQATT, CDR2 SNEGSKA (reference sequence). The CDR3 is 15 residues long. These data come from a study of T cells after yellow fever vaccination. The source of this sequence is a young man who received the YFV17D yellow fever vaccine. The rearrangement uses TRBV20-1 and TRBJ2-1, with D perhaps matching TRBD2 (7 bases). The sequenced sample was PBMCs, either bulk or a sorted T-cell subset (CD4+, CD8+, memory, or dextramer-sorted; not recorded which), obtained around 14 days after the first yellow fever vaccination. The CDR3 DNA is TGCAGTGCTAGAGATCCGACTAGGGGGGGTAATGAGCAGTTCTTC. It codes for CSARDPTRGGNEQFF.